This TCR beta chain was retrieved from a study of beta chain features in type 1 diabetes. Notes on this clone: The target antigen is unknown.

The study, taken as a whole, reports: Among patients, naive, central memory and Treg TCRB repertoires appeared more similar than among healthy donors.

Sequencing targeted expressed TCRB transcripts, as all isolated RNA had been reverse transcribed. Using immunoSEQ multiplex PCR, the repertoire was profiled, and TCRdb retains in-frame clones only, with some absent. Counted here are 360,000 or so clones, around a fifth occurring once; the ten biggest clones make up around 0.044%. The sequenced sample consisted of naive CD4+ T cells from blood. The source is a woman between 18 and 30 years old in good health.

The CDR3 sequence is CASSPNPTTVEQYF. The CDR3 coding sequence is TGTGCCAGCAGCCCCAACCCTACGACAGTCGAGCAGTACTTC. The genes are TRBV7-9 and TRBJ2-7; tentatively, D is TRBD1 (5 bases). Trimming removed 5 bases from V and 6 bases from J, with 17 bases in between. The CDR3 loop spans 14 amino acids. Germline CDR1 SEHNR, CDR2 FQNEAQ (reference sequence).